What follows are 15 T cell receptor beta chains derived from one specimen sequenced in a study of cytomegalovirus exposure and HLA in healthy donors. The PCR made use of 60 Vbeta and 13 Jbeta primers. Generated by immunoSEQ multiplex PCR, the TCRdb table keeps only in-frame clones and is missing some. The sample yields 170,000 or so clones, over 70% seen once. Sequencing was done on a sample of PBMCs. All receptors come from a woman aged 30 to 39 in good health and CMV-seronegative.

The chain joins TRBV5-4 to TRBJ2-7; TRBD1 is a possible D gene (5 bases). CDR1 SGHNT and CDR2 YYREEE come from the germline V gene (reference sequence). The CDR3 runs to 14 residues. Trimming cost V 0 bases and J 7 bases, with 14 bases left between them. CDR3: CASSLAKGPREQYF. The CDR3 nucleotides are TGTGCCAGCAGCTTGGCCAAGGGGCCCCGGGAGCAGTACTTC.

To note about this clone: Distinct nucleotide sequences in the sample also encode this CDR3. This CDR3 is CASSDSYGYTF. The DNA of the CDR3 is TGTGCCAGCAGTGACAGCTATGGCTACACCTTC. The rearrangement uses TRBV6-5 and TRBJ1-2, with D possibly being TRBD1 (5 bases). Germline V gives CDR1 MNHEY, CDR2 SVGAGI. Trimming removed 5 bases from V and 4 bases from J, with 5 bases in between. There are 11 residues in the CDR3.

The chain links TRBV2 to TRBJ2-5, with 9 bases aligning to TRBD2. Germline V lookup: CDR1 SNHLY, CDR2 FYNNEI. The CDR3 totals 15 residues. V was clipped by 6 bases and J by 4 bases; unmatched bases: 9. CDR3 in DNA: TGTGCCAGCAGGGGCGGGGGGGCCTTTGTAGAGACCCAGTACTTC. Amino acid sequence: CASRGGGAFVETQYF.

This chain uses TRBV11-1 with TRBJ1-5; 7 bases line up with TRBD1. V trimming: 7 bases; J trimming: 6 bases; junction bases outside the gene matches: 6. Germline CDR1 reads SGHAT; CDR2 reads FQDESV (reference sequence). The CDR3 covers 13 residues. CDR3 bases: TGTGCCAGCAACCTTGACAGGGCTCAGCCCCAGCATTTT. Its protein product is CASNLDRAQPQHF.

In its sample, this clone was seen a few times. In DNA form, the CDR3 reads TGTGCTAGTGGTTTGTGGGGGGCTGGAAACACCATATATTTT. Its protein is CASGLWGAGNTIYF. V gene TRBV12-5 combines with J gene TRBJ1-3, with D perhaps matching TRBD1 (5 bases). Germline V gives CDR1 LGHNT, CDR2 FRNRAP. Trimming cost V 2 bases and J 2 bases, with 7 bases left between them. CDR3 length: 14 residues.

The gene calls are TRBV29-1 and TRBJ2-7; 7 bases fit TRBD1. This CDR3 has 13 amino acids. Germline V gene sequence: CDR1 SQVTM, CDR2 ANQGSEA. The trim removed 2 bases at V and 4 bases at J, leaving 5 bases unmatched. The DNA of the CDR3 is TGCAGCGTTGAAAGAGGGGGCGGGTACGAGCAGTACTTC. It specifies CSVERGGGYEQYF.

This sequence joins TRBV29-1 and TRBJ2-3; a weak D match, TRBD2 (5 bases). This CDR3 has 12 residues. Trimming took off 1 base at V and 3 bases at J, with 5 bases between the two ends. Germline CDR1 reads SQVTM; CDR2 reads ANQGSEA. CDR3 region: CSVEGGTDTQYF. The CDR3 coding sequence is TGCAGCGTTGAAGGCGGGACAGATACGCAGTATTTT.

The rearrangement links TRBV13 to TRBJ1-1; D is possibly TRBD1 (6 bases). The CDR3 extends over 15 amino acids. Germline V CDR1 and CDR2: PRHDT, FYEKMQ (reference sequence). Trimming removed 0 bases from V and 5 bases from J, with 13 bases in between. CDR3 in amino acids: CASSLGQGMETEAFF. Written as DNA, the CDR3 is TGTGCCAGCAGCTTAGGACAGGGAATGGAGACTGAAGCTTTCTTT.

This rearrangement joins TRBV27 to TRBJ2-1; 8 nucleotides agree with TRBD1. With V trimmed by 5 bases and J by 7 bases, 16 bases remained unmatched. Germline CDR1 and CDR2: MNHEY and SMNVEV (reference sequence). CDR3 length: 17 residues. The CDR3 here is CASSVLTLTGDFNEQFF. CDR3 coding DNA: TGTGCCAGCAGTGTGCTGACTTTGACAGGGGATTTTAATGAGCAGTTCTTC.

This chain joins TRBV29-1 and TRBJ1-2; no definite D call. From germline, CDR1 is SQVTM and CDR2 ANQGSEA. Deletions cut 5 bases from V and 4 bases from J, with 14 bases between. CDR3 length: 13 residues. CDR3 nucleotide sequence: TGCAGCGTTCGACCAGGTGGAATCTATGGCTACACCTTC. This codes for CSVRPGGIYGYTF.

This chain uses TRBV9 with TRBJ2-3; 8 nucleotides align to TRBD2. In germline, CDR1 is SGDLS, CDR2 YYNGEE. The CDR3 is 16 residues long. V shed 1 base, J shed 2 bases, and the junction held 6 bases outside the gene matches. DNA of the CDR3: TGTGCCAGCAGCGTATGGGGCGGGGGGAACACAGATACGCAGTATTTT. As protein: CASSVWGGGNTDTQYF.

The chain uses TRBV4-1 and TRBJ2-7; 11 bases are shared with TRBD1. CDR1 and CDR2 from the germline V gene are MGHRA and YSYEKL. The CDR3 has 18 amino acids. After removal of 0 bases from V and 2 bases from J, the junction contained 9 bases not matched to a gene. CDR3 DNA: TGCGCCAGCAGCCAAGATGGGTTCGGGACAGGGGGGACCTACGAGCAGTACTTC. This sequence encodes CASSQDGFGTGGTYEQYF.

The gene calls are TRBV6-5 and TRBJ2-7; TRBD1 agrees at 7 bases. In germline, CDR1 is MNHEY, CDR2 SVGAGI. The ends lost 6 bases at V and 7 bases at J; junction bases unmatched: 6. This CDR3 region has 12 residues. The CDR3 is CASRQGSREQYF. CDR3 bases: TGTGCCAGCAGACAGGGGTCGAGGGAGCAGTACTTC.

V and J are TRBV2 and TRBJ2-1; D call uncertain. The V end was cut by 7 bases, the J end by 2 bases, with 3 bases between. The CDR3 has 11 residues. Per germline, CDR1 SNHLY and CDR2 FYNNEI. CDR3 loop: CASTAYNEQFF. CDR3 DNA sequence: TGTGCCAGCACAGCCTACAATGAGCAGTTCTTC.

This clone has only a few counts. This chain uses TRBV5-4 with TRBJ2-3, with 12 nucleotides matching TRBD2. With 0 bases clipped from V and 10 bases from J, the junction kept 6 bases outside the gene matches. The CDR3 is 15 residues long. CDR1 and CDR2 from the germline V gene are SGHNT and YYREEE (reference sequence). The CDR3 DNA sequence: TGTGCCAGCAGCTTGGGGCTAGCGGGGGGGGATGCGCAGTATTTT. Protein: CASSLGLAGGDAQYF.